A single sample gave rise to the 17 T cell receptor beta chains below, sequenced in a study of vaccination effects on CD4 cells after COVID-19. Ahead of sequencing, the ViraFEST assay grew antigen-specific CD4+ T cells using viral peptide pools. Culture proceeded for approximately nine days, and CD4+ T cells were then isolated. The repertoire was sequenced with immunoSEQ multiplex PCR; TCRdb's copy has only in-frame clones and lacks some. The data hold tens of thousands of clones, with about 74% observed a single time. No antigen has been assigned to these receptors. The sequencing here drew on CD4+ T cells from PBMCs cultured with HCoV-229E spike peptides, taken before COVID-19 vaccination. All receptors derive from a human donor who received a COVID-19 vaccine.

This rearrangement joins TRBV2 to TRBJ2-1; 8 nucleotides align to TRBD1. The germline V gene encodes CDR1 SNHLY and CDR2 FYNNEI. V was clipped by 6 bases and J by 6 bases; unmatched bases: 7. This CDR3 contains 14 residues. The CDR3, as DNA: TGTGCCAGCAGGTGGCAGGGGGCCGGCAATGAGCAGTTCTTC. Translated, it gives CASRWQGAGNEQFF.

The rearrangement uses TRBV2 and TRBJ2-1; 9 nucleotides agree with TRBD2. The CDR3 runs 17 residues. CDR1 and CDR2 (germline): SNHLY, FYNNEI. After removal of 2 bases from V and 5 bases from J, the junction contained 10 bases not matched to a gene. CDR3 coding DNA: TGTGCCAGCAGTGAACGGCTAGCGGGGTACGTCAACAATGAGCAGTTCTTC. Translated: CASSERLAGYVNNEQFF.

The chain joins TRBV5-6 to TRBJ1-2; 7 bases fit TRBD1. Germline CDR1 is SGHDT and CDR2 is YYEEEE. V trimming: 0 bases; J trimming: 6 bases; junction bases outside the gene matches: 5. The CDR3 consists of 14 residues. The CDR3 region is CASSLDRGVDGYTF. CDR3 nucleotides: TGTGCCAGCAGCTTGGACAGGGGAGTTGATGGCTACACCTTC.

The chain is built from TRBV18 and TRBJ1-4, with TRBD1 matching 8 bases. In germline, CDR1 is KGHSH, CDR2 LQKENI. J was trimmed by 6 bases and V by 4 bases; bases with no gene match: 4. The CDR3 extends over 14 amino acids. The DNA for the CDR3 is TGTGCCAGCTCACGGGACAGGTCCGATGAAAAACTGTTTTTT. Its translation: CASSRDRSDEKLFF. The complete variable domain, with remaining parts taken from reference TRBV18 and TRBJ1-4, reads NAGVMQNPRHLVRRRGQEARLRCSPMKGHSHVYWYRQLPEEGLKFMVYLQKENIIDESGMPKERFSAEFPKEGPSILRIQQVVRGDSAAYFCASSRDRSDEKLFFGSGTQLSVL.

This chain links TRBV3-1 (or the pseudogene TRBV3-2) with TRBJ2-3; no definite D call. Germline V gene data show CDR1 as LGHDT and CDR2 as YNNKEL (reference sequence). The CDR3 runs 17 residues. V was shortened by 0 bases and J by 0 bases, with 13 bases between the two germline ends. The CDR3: CASSQDWSLTSTDTQYF. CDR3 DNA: TGTGCCAGCAGCCAAGACTGGTCACTCACTAGCACAGATACGCAGTATTTT.

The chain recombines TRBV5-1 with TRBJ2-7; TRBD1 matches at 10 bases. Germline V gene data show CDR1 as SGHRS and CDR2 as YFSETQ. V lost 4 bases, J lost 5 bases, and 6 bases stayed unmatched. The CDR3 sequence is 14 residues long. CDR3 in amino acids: CASSMDRGSHEQYV. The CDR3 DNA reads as TGCGCCAGCAGCATGGACAGGGGGTCCCACGAGCAGTACGTC.

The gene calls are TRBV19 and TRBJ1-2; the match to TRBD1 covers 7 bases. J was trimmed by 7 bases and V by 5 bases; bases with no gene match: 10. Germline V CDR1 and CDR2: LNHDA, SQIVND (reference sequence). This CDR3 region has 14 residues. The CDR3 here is CASSPDRSRGGYTF. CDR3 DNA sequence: TGTGCCAGTAGTCCGGACAGGTCTCGAGGTGGCTACACCTTC. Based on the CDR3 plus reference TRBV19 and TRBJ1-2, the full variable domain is DGGITQSPKYLFRKEGQNVTLSCEQNLNHDAMYWYRQDPGQGLRLIYYSQIVNDFQKGDIAEGYSVSREKKESFPLTVTSAQKNPTAFYLCASSPDRSRGGYTFGSGTRLTVV.

Here the CDR3 DNA reads TGTGCCAGCAGCCAGGGACAGGGGTTACTCAATCAGCCCCAGCATTTT. It translates to CASSQGQGLLNQPQHF. The chain combines TRBV4-2 with TRBJ1-5; 10 positions agree with TRBD1. The CDR3 covers 16 residues. The V gene's germline CDR1 is LGHNA and CDR2 YNFKEQ. The ends lost 3 bases at V and 3 bases at J; junction bases unmatched: 5.

CDR3: CASSLDRVDSGRETQYF. In nucleotides, the CDR3 is TGTGCCAGCAGTTTAGACCGAGTGGACAGCGGGAGGGAGACCCAGTACTTC. V usage is TRBV28 and J usage is TRBJ2-5; 9 bases are shared with TRBD2. The ends lost 2 bases at V and 5 bases at J; junction bases unmatched: 12. The CDR3 runs to 17 residues. Germline CDR1 is MDHEN and CDR2 is SYDVKM.

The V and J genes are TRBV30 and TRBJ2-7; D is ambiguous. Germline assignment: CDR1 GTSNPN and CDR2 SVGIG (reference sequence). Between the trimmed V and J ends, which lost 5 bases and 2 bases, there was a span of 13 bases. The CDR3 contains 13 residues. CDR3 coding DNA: TGTGCCTGGGCCACGGACGGTACCTACGAGCAGTACGTC. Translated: CAWATDGTYEQYV.

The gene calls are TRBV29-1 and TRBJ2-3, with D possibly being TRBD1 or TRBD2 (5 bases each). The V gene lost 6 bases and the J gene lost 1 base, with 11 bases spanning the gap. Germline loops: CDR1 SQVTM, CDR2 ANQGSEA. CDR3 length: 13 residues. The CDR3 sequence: CSVSGAGTDTQYF. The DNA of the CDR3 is TGCAGCGTATCCGGGGCGGGCACAGATACGCAGTATTTT.

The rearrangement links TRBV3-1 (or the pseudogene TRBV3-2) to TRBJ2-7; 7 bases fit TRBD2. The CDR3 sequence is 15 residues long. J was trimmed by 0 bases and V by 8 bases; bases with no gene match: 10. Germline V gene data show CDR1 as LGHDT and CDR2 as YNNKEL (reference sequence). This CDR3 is CASHQSGDSSYEQYV. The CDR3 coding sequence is TGTGCCAGCCATCAGAGCGGGGATAGCTCCTACGAGCAGTACGTC.

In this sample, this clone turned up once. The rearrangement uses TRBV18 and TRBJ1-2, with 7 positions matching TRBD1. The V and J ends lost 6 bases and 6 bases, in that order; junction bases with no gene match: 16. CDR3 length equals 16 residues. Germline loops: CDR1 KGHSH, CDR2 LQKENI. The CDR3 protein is CASSFTVTGVENGYTF. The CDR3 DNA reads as TGTGCCAGCTCCTTCACCGTTACAGGGGTAGAGAATGGCTACACCTTC. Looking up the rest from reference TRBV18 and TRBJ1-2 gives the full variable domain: NAGVMQNPRHLVRRRGQEARLRCSPMKGHSHVYWYRQLPEEGLKFMVYLQKENIIDESGMPKERFSAEFPKEGPSILRIQQVVRGDSAAYFCASSFTVTGVENGYTFGSGTRLTVV.

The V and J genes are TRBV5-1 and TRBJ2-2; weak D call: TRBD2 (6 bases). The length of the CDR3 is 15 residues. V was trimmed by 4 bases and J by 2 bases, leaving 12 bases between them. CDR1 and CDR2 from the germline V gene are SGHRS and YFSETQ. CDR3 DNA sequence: TGCGCCAGCAGCCCGGCGGGACCCAACACCGGGGAGCTGTTTTTT. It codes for CASSPAGPNTGELFF.

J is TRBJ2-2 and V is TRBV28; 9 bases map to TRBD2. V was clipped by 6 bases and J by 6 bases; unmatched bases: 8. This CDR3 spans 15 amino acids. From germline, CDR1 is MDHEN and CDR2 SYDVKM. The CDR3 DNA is TGTGCCAGCAGGCTAGCTAGCGGGATTGCCGGGGAGCTGTTTTTT. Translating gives CASRLASGIAGELFF. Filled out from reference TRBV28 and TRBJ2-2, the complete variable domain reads DVKVTQSSRYLVKRTGEKVFLECVQDMDHENMFWYRQDPGLGLRLIYFSYDVKMKEKGDIPEGYSVSREKKERFSLILESASTNQTSMYLCASRLASGIAGELFFGEGSRLTVL.

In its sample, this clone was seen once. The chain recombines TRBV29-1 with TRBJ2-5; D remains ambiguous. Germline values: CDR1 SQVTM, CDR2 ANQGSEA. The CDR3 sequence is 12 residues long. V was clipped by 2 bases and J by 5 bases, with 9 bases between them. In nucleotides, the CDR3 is TGCAGCGTTGAATACTACGGGGAGACCCAGTACTTC. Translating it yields CSVEYYGETQYF.

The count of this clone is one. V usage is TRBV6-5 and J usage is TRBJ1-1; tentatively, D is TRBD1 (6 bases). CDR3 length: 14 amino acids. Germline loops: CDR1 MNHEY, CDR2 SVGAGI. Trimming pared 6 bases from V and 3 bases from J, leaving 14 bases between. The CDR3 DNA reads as TGTGCCAGCAGAAGAACGACAGGCGACACTGAAGCTTTCTTT. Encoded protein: CASRRTTGDTEAFF.